This is a list of T cell receptor beta chains from one sample in a study of blood T cell repertoires in COVID-19. The repertoire was sequenced with immunoSEQ multiplex PCR; TCRdb's copy has only in-frame clones and lacks some. The data contain roughly 87,000 clones, approximately 90% of them seen just once; the ten biggest clones take up 0.47%. Sequenced material: peripheral blood. The receptor source for this set is a man between 60 and 75 years old with acute or convalescent COVID-19. Both conserved end residues are trimmed from each CDR3. Clone size is not always given. Where it is, it says once, few, many or a class for expanded clones.

V: TRBV4-2
J: TRBJ2-7
size: NA
CDR3: ASSQDGAGVGGEQY

V: TRBV19
J: TRBJ2-3
size: NA
CDR3: ASSAGASTDTQY

V: TRBV3-1/TRBV3-2
J: TRBJ1-2
size: NA
CDR3: ASSLSTGLRGYT

V: TRBV6-5
J: TRBJ1-2
size: NA
CDR3: ASSFRTGNYGYT

V: TRBV28
J: TRBJ1-2
size: NA
CDR3: ASSFPGENYGYT

V: TRBV5-1
J: TRBJ2-7
size: NA
CDR3: ASSIEGGEQY

V: TRBV14
J: TRBJ2-7
size: NA
CDR3: ASSQTGTGPYEQY

V: TRBV30
J: TRBJ2-3
size: NA
CDR3: AWSVSGTSTDTQY

V: TRBV7-9
J: TRBJ2-5
size: NA
CDR3: ASSWAGGGVGETQY

V: TRBV5-4
J: TRBJ1-6
size: once
CDR3: ASSLAGGGSPLH

V: TRBV6-2/TRBV6-3
J: TRBJ1-5
size: NA
CDR3: ASSKGYSNQPQH

V: TRBV10-3
J: TRBJ1-5
size: NA
CDR3: AISEPGRPNQPQH

V: TRBV5-4
J: TRBJ1-6
size: once
CDR3: ASSLAGSHSPLH

V: TRBV5-1
J: TRBJ1-4
size: NA
CDR3: ASSWGGADEKLF

V: TRBV13
J: TRBJ1-1
size: NA
CDR3: ASSLGETGSQRAF

V: TRBV30
J: TRBJ1-6
size: NA
CDR3: AWSVVTGTSPLH

V: TRBV9
J: TRBJ2-2
size: NA
CDR3: ASSPPKTSGIAGELF

V: TRBV7-9
J: TRBJ1-6
size: NA
CDR3: ASSQDRDGSYNSPLH

V: TRBV3-1/TRBV3-2
J: TRBJ2-5
size: NA
CDR3: ASSQERSGSRLY

V: TRBV15
J: TRBJ2-7
size: once
CDR3: ATSREAPRSGTYEQY

V: TRBV3-1/TRBV3-2
J: TRBJ2-3
size: once
CDR3: ASTVSSGRDTQY

V: TRBV19
J: TRBJ2-2
size: NA
CDR3: ASTGTGRTGELF

V: TRBV5-1
J: TRBJ2-1
size: NA
CDR3: ASSLSQGASGEQF

V: TRBV4-2
J: TRBJ2-7
size: NA
CDR3: ASSEGQGGSYEQY

V: TRBV6-5
J: TRBJ2-3
size: NA
CDR3: ASKDYSSTDTQY

V: TRBV6-5
J: TRBJ1-2
size: NA
CDR3: ASSRTENYGYT

V: TRBV30
J: TRBJ1-1
size: NA
CDR3: AWIREGTEAF

V: TRBV11-2
J: TRBJ1-5
size: NA
CDR3: ASSADYSNQPQH

V: TRBV10-3
J: TRBJ1-2
size: NA
CDR3: AISESRTGGSRFGYT

V: TRBV3-1/TRBV3-2
J: TRBJ1-4
size: NA
CDR3: ASSQASAGATNEKLF

V: TRBV5-1
J: TRBJ1-2
size: NA
CDR3: ASSLVFPDTEYGYT

V: TRBV6-6
J: TRBJ1-1
size: NA
CDR3: ASSYAGNTEAF

V: TRBV6-1
J: TRBJ1-1
size: NA
CDR3: ASSEARNRRRNTEAF

V: TRBV5-1
J: TRBJ2-2
size: NA
CDR3: ASSLAGNTGELF

V: TRBV19
J: TRBJ2-5
size: NA
CDR3: ASSTRTGRETQY

V: TRBV19
J: TRBJ1-4
size: NA
CDR3: ASSIGTGREKLF

V: TRBV6-9
J: TRBJ2-5
size: NA
CDR3: ASSYFRAGTVDQETQY

V: TRBV5-1
J: TRBJ2-3
size: NA
CDR3: ASRPSPGGPDTQY

V: TRBV20-1
J: TRBJ1-2
size: NA
CDR3: SASPSGYGYT

V: TRBV6-5
J: TRBJ2-1
size: NA
CDR3: ASRMNTGREQF

V: TRBV12-3/TRBV12-4
J: TRBJ2-2
size: NA
CDR3: ASSSGLSGELF

V: TRBV30
J: TRBJ2-2
size: NA
CDR3: AWTSGGAVTGELF

V: TRBV5-1
J: TRBJ2-2
size: NA
CDR3: ASSPAINTGELF

V: TRBV3-1/TRBV3-2
J: TRBJ1-2
size: NA
CDR3: ASSQSDRGHGGYT

V: TRBV5-1
J: TRBJ1-1
size: NA
CDR3: ASSFAELNTEAF

V: TRBV15
J: TRBJ1-3
size: NA
CDR3: ATSRAGGGNTIY

V: TRBV29-1
J: TRBJ2-6
size: few
CDR3: SVADTGANVLT

V: TRBV9
J: TRBJ2-3
size: NA
CDR3: ASSERGSTDTQY

V: TRBV9
J: TRBJ2-1
size: NA
CDR3: ASSAGTTDIGQF

V: TRBV5-6
J: TRBJ1-2
size: NA
CDR3: ASSSTVTNGYT

V: TRBV5-1
J: TRBJ2-1
size: once
CDR3: ASRLAGVEGEQF

V: TRBV3-1/TRBV3-2
J: TRBJ2-5
size: once
CDR3: ASSRGGLETQY